The subject of this entry is one T cell receptor (beta chain). Its antigen is unknown. Per the germline V gene, CDR1 is MNHEY and CDR2 is SVGAGI. The V and J ends lost 6 bases and 3 bases respectively, with 11 bases between them. This CDR3 has 13 residues. This record comes from a study of shared clonotypes between healthy human individuals. Study results and limitations: Generation of non-shared clonotypes was less probable than generation of clonotypes shared by all four donors. Researchers found naive subsets generally carried larger estimated richness than memory subsets.

Researchers divided each subset's genomic DNA evenly across several immunoSEQ plates. Sorted-subset replicate PCRs used 200 ng DNA, about 30,000 T cell genomes. Data came from immunoSEQ multiplex PCR; TCRdb stores just in-frame clones and leaves some out. The sample has approximately 2,300,000 clones, 85% to 95% seen once; the top ten hold 0.3% to 0.4%. The gene calls are TRBV6-5 and TRBJ1-1, with D unclear. The sequence derives from a man aged 18 to 30 in good health. Some clones in this sample may be carry-over from other donors' samples. Sequences were obtained from naive CD4+ T cells from PBMCs. Subset defined: CD45RA+ positively selected. DNA of the CDR3: TGTGCCAGCAGACAGAACAAGGACACTGAAGCTTTCTTT. Its translation: CASRQNKDTEAFF.